The next 21 T cell receptor beta chains were all read from a single sample in a study of regulatory T cells in long-lasting Graves disease. CDR3-region Arm-PCR and iRepertoire HTBI primers produced the TCR beta libraries. Using its own MiXCR run on the multiplex PCR reads, TCRdb lists one record per CDR3 protein. Among about 500,000 distinct CDR3 sequences, around 12% were seen once, and the ten largest hold 8% to 10%. Noted time point: newly diagnosed GD, antithyroid drugs for less than 3 months. Extracted RNA from PBMCs served as the source of the TCR library. This sample also belongs to another study, concerning T cells in Graves' hyperthyroidism and ophthalmopathy.

The sample here was peripheral blood mononuclear cells (PBMCs), taken at new diagnosis, from a patient treated with antithyroid drugs. These receptors were taken from a woman under 40 with Graves disease.

The chain uses TRBV4-2 and TRBJ2-3, with a possible D match to TRBD1 (6 bases). Per germline, CDR1 LGHNA and CDR2 YNFKEQ. Trimming left V 4 bases short and J 5 bases short, with 13 bases between. This CDR3 region has 14 residues. The CDR3: CASSLQGGGDTQYF. The CDR3, as DNA: TGTGCCAGCAGCCTACAGGGTGGTGGAGATACGCAGTATTTT.

The chain has TRBV4-1 and TRBJ1-6; TRBD1 is a possible D gene (6 bases). The V gene's germline CDR1 is MGHRA and CDR2 YSYEKL. The V and J ends lost 4 bases and 6 bases respectively, with 16 bases between them. This CDR3 is built from 16 residues. CDR3 in amino acids: CASSPGGGPSNSPLHF. The CDR3 DNA is TGCGCCAGCAGCCCAGGTGGGGGGCCTAGTAATTCACCCCTCCACTTT.

This clonotype has ten or more counts. V is TRBV3-1 and J is TRBJ2-1; the match to TRBD1 covers 12 bases. Germline CDR1 is LGHDT and CDR2 is YNNKEL (reference sequence). Trimming took 1 base from V and 6 from J; bases not matched to a gene: 4. The CDR3 contains 16 residues. The CDR3 loop reads CASSQAGQGAVNEQFF. The CDR3 DNA sequence: TGTGCCAGCAGCCAAGCGGGACAGGGGGCCGTCAATGAGCAGTTCTTC.

There are many counts of this clonotype. The genes are TRBV19 and TRBJ1-5; TRBD1 might be the D (6 bases). In germline, CDR1 is LNHDA, CDR2 SQIVND (reference sequence). The V gene lost 7 bases and the J gene lost 5 bases, with 21 bases spanning the gap. The CDR3 spans 16 residues. In DNA, the CDR3 is TGTGCCAGTAATCTCGTCGGTACAACAGGGTATCAGCCCCAGCATTTT. Translating gives CASNLVGTTGYQPQHF.

J is TRBJ1-4 and V is TRBV4-3, with D possibly TRBD1 on 5 matching bases. CDR1 is LGHNA, CDR2 YSLEER, per germline. The CDR3 runs 17 residues. The V end was cut by 4 bases, the J end by 0 bases, with 15 bases between. Here the CDR3 DNA reads TGCGCCAGCAGCCCCTTGTGGGGGATCTCAACTAATGAAAAACTGTTTTTT. Translation gives CASSPLWGISTNEKLFF.

This clonotype has just a few counts. The chain recombines TRBV6-1 with TRBJ1-2, with D maybe TRBD1 (5 bases). Germline CDR1 reads MNHNS; CDR2 reads SASEGT. This CDR3 region has 13 residues. V gave up 5 bases and J gave up 5 bases, with 12 bases separating them. The CDR3 nucleotides are TGTGCCAGCAGTCTTGAGCGGGGGTATGGCTACACCTTC. Translated: CASSLERGYGYTF.

There are many counts of this clonotype. The rearrangement uses TRBV6-2 or TRBV6-3 and TRBJ2-6, with unresolved D. V was shortened by 6 bases and J by 3 bases, with 6 bases between the two germline ends. Germline CDR1 MNHEY, CDR2 SVGEGT. The CDR3 spans 13 residues. In nucleotides, the CDR3 is TGTGCCAGCAGCACAGATGGGGCCAACGTCCTGACTTTC. Its translation: CASSTDGANVLTF.

This clonotype was recorded at least ten times. This chain joins TRBV12-3 or TRBV12-4 and TRBJ2-2; D not certain. V lost 8 bases, J lost 6 bases, and 16 bases lay in between. The length of the CDR3 is 14 residues. CDR3 region: CASGRQLGPGELFF. CDR3 nucleotides: TGTGCCAGCGGGCGGCAGTTAGGACCCGGGGAGCTGTTTTTT.

The rearrangement joins TRBV18 to TRBJ1-1; D is possibly TRBD1 (6 bases). The CDR3 has 15 residues. The V gene's germline CDR1 is KGHSH and CDR2 LQKENI. Trimming shortened V by 3 bases and J by 8 bases, and 19 bases separated the two germline ends. The CDR3 region is CASSPRRGGAREAFF. The CDR3 DNA reads as TGTGCCAGCTCACCCCGGAGGGGGGGGGCGCGGGAAGCTTTCTTT.

This clonotype showed up many times. The CDR3 is CSAGQGSGGTPYEQYF. In DNA, the CDR3 is TGCAGTGCCGGACAGGGTAGCGGGGGGACCCCTTACGAGCAGTACTTC. This sequence joins TRBV20-1 and TRBJ2-7, with 10 positions matching TRBD2. The CDR3 spans 16 residues. Germline V lookup: CDR1 DFQATT, CDR2 SNEGSKA (reference sequence). The J segment lost 4 bases and the V segment lost 6 bases, leaving 15 bases of the junction unmatched.

This clonotype has a count of ten or more. This chain uses TRBV2 with TRBJ2-7; tentative D call: TRBD2 (6 bases). Between the trimmed V and J ends, which lost 7 bases and 6 bases, there was a span of 16 bases. The CDR3 is 13 residues long. CDR1 SNHLY and CDR2 FYNNEI come from the germline V gene. CDR3 region: CASKRLGASEQYF. In nucleotides, the CDR3 is TGTGCCAGCAAGAGACTAGGAGCCTCCGAGCAGTACTTC.

This clonotype was detected many times. The V and J genes are TRBV15 and TRBJ2-1; TRBD1 is a possible D gene (5 bases). The germline V gene has CDR1 LNHNV and CDR2 YYDKDF (reference sequence). This CDR3 region has 13 residues. Trimming left V 5 bases short and J 8 bases short, with 13 bases between. CDR3 region: CATSLDQGDEQFF. The CDR3 bases are TGTGCCACCAGCCTTGACCAGGGTGATGAGCAGTTCTTC. The full variable domain, in which reference TRBV15 and TRBJ2-1 provide the parts outside the CDR3, is DAMVIQNPRYQVTQFGKPVTLSCSQTLNHNVMYWYQQKSSQAPKLLFHYYDKDFNNEADTPDNFQSRRPNTSFCFLDIRSPGLGDTAMYLCATSLDQGDEQFFGPGTRLTVL.

The table lists this clonotype with many counts. The rearrangement joins TRBV28 to TRBJ2-7; 10 bases agree with TRBD2. The CDR3 sequence is 15 residues long. V was pared by 7 bases and J by 4 bases, with 10 bases of the junction left unmatched. Germline values: CDR1 MDHEN, CDR2 SYDVKM. This chain's CDR3 is CASTSLAGASYEQYF. The CDR3 DNA reads as TGTGCCAGCACTTCTCTAGCGGGAGCAAGTTACGAGCAGTACTTC.

This clonotype occurred many times. The V and J genes are TRBV2 and TRBJ2-7; 7 bases agree with TRBD1. J gave up 7 bases and V 8 bases, and 8 bases lay outside the gene matches. The CDR3 covers 12 residues. Germline values: CDR1 SNHLY, CDR2 FYNNEI. The CDR3 nucleotides are TGTGCCAGCCGAACAGGGGCCCGGGAGCAGTACTTC. Translation: CASRTGAREQYF.

This clonotype came up many times. The rearrangement joins TRBV15 to TRBJ1-1; no definite D call. Looked up from germline, CDR1 is LNHNV and CDR2 is YYDKDF (reference sequence). The V gene lost 0 bases and the J gene lost 4 bases, with 6 bases spanning the gap. The CDR3 totals 13 residues. CDR3 sequence reads: CATSRDRRTEAFF. The DNA of the CDR3 is TGTGCCACCAGCAGAGATAGGCGCACTGAAGCTTTCTTT.

The J gene is TRBJ1-1, the V gene TRBV10-3; 10 bases map to TRBD1. Germline V gives CDR1 ENHRY, CDR2 SYGVKD. The CDR3 runs 16 residues. The ends lost 5 bases at V and 4 bases at J; junction bases unmatched: 10. The CDR3 sequence: CAISPGQGPAATEAFF. In nucleotides, the CDR3 is TGTGCCATCAGTCCGGGACAGGGGCCGGCGGCCACTGAAGCTTTCTTT.

This clonotype has ten or more counts. The V gene is TRBV28, the J gene TRBJ2-5, with D possibly matching TRBD1 (7 bases). Trimming pared 6 bases from V and 4 bases from J, leaving 9 bases between. Germline-derived CDR1 and CDR2 are MDHEN and SYDVKM. The CDR3 runs 12 residues. CDR3 nucleotides: TGTGCCAGCAGGCAGGGGGGAGAGACCCAGTACTTC. It yields the protein CASRQGGETQYF.

This clonotype showed up just a few times. The chain combines TRBV18 with TRBJ1-2; 7 nucleotides match TRBD1. This CDR3 comprises 16 residues. Trimming took 2 bases from V and 7 from J; bases not matched to a gene: 13. Germline loops: CDR1 KGHSH, CDR2 LQKENI. Written as DNA, the CDR3 is TGTGCCAGCTCACCATACGGAAATGACAGGGAGAGTGGCTACACCTTC. It specifies CASSPYGNDRESGYTF. Variable domain in full (rest from reference TRBV18 and TRBJ1-2): NAGVMQNPRHLVRRRGQEARLRCSPMKGHSHVYWYRQLPEEGLKFMVYLQKENIIDESGMPKERFSAEFPKEGPSILRIQQVVRGDSAAYFCASSPYGNDRESGYTFGSGTRLTVV.

This clonotype showed up many times. The V gene is TRBV20-1, the J gene TRBJ2-1; TRBD2 is a possible D gene (6 bases). Between the trimmed V and J ends, which lost 3 bases and 5 bases, there was a span of 20 bases. Germline V gene sequence: CDR1 DFQATT, CDR2 SNEGSKA (reference sequence). This CDR3 region has 16 residues. CDR3 region: CSASFPLGRENNEQFF. CDR3 DNA: TGCAGTGCTAGCTTCCCACTAGGGCGGGAAAACAATGAGCAGTTCTTC.

This clonotype was seen many times. The chain employs TRBV27 and TRBJ1-1; tentatively, D is TRBD1 (6 bases). In germline, CDR1 is MNHEY, CDR2 SMNVEV (reference sequence). Trimming left V 7 bases short and J 7 bases short, with 28 bases between. The CDR3 sequence is 17 residues long. The CDR3 sequence is CASKTESTGLELGEAFF. The CDR3 nucleotides are TGTGCCAGCAAGACAGAATCGACAGGACTCGAACTGGGTGAAGCTTTCTTT.

At least ten counts were recorded for this clonotype. This chain uses TRBV7-3 with TRBJ1-1, with unresolved D. Germline V lookup: CDR1 SGHTA, CDR2 FQGTGA. The CDR3 runs to 13 residues. Trimming took off 2 bases at V and 4 bases at J, with 8 bases between the two ends. CDR3: CASSLGKGTEAFF. The CDR3 nucleotides read TGTGCCAGCAGCTTAGGGAAGGGCACTGAAGCTTTCTTT.